The 32 T cell receptor beta chains below all came from one sample that was sequenced in a study of shared clonotypes between healthy human individuals. Terminally differentiated effector memory CD45RA+ cells were left out of the naive CD8 fraction, which was CD45RO-negative and positively selected for CCR7. Data came from immunoSEQ multiplex PCR; TCRdb stores just in-frame clones and leaves some out. The sample holds some 2,000,000 clones, about 95% seen once. Sequencing used naive CD8+ T cells sorted from blood. These receptors were obtained from a young man in good health.

The chain joins TRBV29-1 to TRBJ2-5; 11 bases are shared with TRBD2. CDR3 length: 17 residues. Germline values: CDR1 SQVTM, CDR2 ANQGSEA. The trim removed 0 bases at V and 5 bases at J, leaving 11 bases unmatched. The CDR3 is CSVEDLSLLAGVETQYF. For the CDR3, the DNA is TGCAGCGTTGAAGATCTGTCTTTACTAGCGGGGGTGGAGACCCAGTACTTC.

This rearrangement joins TRBV4-3 to TRBJ2-1; 8 bases match TRBD2. Per germline, CDR1 LGHNA and CDR2 YSLEER. V was clipped by 1 base and J by 8 bases; unmatched bases: 4. This CDR3 is built from 14 residues. CDR3 region: CASSQGTSRYEQFF. The CDR3 nucleotides read TGCGCCAGCAGCCAAGGGACTAGCCGATATGAGCAGTTCTTC.

V and J are TRBV5-6 and TRBJ1-5, with a tentative D call TRBD1 (5 bases). V shed 5 bases and J shed 0 bases, with 21 bases lying between them. Germline lookup yields CDR1 SGHDT and CDR2 YYEEEE. The CDR3 spans 18 residues. The CDR3 sequence is CASSSTRQGPYSNQPQHF. In DNA, the CDR3 is TGTGCCAGCAGTTCCACGCGTCAGGGACCATATAGCAATCAGCCCCAGCATTTT.

The V and J genes are TRBV6-5 and TRBJ2-1; a possible D gene is TRBD2 (7 bases). Per germline, CDR1 MNHEY and CDR2 SVGAGI. Trimming cost V 2 bases and J 9 bases, with 20 bases left between them. The length of the CDR3 is 16 residues. CDR3 in amino acids: CASSYGWGGLQGEQFF. The CDR3 DNA reads TGTGCCAGCAGTTACGGGTGGGGGGGCTTACAAGGTGAGCAGTTCTTC.

The chain has TRBV5-1 and TRBJ2-7; D may be TRBD2 (5 bases). The CDR3 extends over 12 amino acids. The germline V and J ends were trimmed by 4 bases and 7 bases, with 12 bases remaining between them. CDR1 and CDR2 (germline): SGHRS, YFSETQ. In DNA form, the CDR3 reads TGCGCCAGCAGCCCGTCCTCGGGGGAGCAGTACTTC. This gives the protein CASSPSSGEQYF.

The gene calls are TRBV27 and TRBJ2-7, with D possibly called TRBD1 or TRBD2 (5 bases each). Trimming took 5 bases from V and 5 from J, leaving 16 bases between them. The CDR3 is 14 residues long. CDR1 MNHEY and CDR2 SMNVEV come from the germline V gene (reference sequence). CDR3 sequence (DNA): TGTGCCAGCAGTATGGGGTGGGGGTTAGACGAGCAGTACTTC. Its translation is CASSMGWGLDEQYF.

The rearrangement links TRBV11-1 to TRBJ2-7; 9 nucleotides agree with TRBD1. The CDR3 consists of 14 residues. The V segment lost 6 bases and the J segment 6 bases; nucleotides outside the gene matches: 9. The germline V gene has CDR1 SGHAT and CDR2 FQDESV (reference sequence). CDR3 region: CASRIGTGFREQYF. The CDR3 region has the DNA TGTGCCAGCAGAATCGGGACAGGGTTTCGCGAGCAGTACTTC.

The V gene is TRBV6-5, the J gene TRBJ2-7; maybe TRBD2 (6 bases). V lost 0 bases and J lost 1, with 13 bases in between. CDR1 and CDR2 (germline): MNHEY, SVGAGI. This CDR3 is built from 16 residues. DNA for the CDR3: TGTGCCAGCAGTTACTCGACCGGAGGGAAGTCCTACGAGCAGTACTTC. Translated: CASSYSTGGKSYEQYF.

The chain employs TRBV7-8 and TRBJ2-3, with 11 bases fitting TRBD2. Trimming cost V 5 bases and J 3 bases; bases outside gene matches: 13. The length of the CDR3 is 18 residues. Germline V gene data show CDR1 as SGHVS and CDR2 as FQNEAQ. CDR3 sequence (DNA): TGTGCCAGCAGCCCCAAACCTCCGACTAGCGGGATAACAGATACGCAGTATTTT. Residues: CASSPKPPTSGITDTQYF.

The chain carries TRBV28 and TRBJ2-7; the match to TRBD1 covers 9 bases. The germline V gene encodes CDR1 MDHEN and CDR2 SYDVKM. With 2 bases clipped from V and 7 bases from J, the junction kept 3 bases outside the gene matches. This CDR3 comprises 13 residues. The CDR3, as DNA: TGTGCCAGCAGTTTAGTCGACAGGGGGGAGCAGTACTTC. It translates to CASSLVDRGEQYF.

The chain recombines TRBV28 with TRBJ1-2; 8 nucleotides align to TRBD1. Germline V gene data show CDR1 as MDHEN and CDR2 as SYDVKM. V dropped 7 bases and J dropped 6; count of bases not matched to a gene: 7. This CDR3 is built from 13 residues. CDR3 region: CASTMTGADGYTF. Written as DNA, the CDR3 is TGTGCCAGCACCATGACAGGGGCGGATGGCTACACCTTC.

This rearrangement joins TRBV9 to TRBJ2-5, with D unresolved. Germline V gives CDR1 SGDLS, CDR2 YYNGEE. CDR3 size: 15 residues. Trimming took off 0 bases at V and 2 bases at J, with 11 bases between the two ends. The CDR3 spells CASSVATAWQETQYF. CDR3 nucleotides: TGTGCCAGCAGCGTAGCTACCGCGTGGCAAGAGACCCAGTACTTC.

The chain links TRBV7-9 to TRBJ2-3; D uncertain. From germline, CDR1 is SEHNR and CDR2 FQNEAQ (reference sequence). CDR3 length equals 14 residues. Trimming removed 1 base from V and 1 base from J, with 6 bases in between. The CDR3 DNA follows: TGTGCCAGCAGCTTAGTTTCAGGCACAGATACGCAGTATTTT. It yields the protein CASSLVSGTDTQYF.

This clone was found once. At the DNA level, this CDR3 is encoded by other sequences in the same sample as well. The chain is built from TRBV14 and TRBJ2-7; weak D call: TRBD1 (5 bases). The germline gives CDR1 SGHDN, CDR2 FVKESK. This CDR3 comprises 14 residues. Between the trimmed V and J ends, which lost 3 bases and 3 bases, there was a span of 12 bases. The CDR3 nucleotides read TGTGCCAGCAGCCACGGCCAGGGAAGCTACGAGCAGTACTTC. It translates to CASSHGQGSYEQYF.

The chain carries TRBV6-7 and TRBJ2-5, with a possible D match to TRBD1 (5 bases). TRBV6-7 is an ORF, and what it does is uncertain. Trimming stripped 0 bases from V and 2 bases from J, with 7 bases between. The CDR3 loop spans 14 amino acids. CDR3 loop: CASSYSKGQETQYF. The CDR3 bases are TGTGCCAGCAGTTACTCGAAGGGGCAAGAGACCCAGTACTTC.

The gene calls are TRBV14 and TRBJ2-7; unclear D gene. This CDR3 spans 15 amino acids. Germline CDR1 reads SGHDN; CDR2 reads FVKESK. Trimming took off 0 bases at V and 4 bases at J, with 13 bases between the two ends. The CDR3 loop is CASSQENRGIYEQYF. CDR3 coding DNA: TGTGCCAGCAGCCAAGAAAACCGAGGAATATACGAGCAGTACTTC.

V usage is TRBV9 and J usage is TRBJ2-3, with D perhaps assigned TRBD1 or TRBD2 (5 bases each). V was cut by 6 bases and J by 1 base, with 18 bases left in between. Germline-derived CDR1 and CDR2 are SGDLS and YYNGEE. The CDR3 is 16 amino acids. This chain's CDR3 is CASNPHEGPRTDTQYF. As DNA, the CDR3 is TGTGCCAGCAATCCCCACGAGGGGCCCCGCACAGATACGCAGTATTTT.

This clone was picked up one time. Distinct nucleotide sequences in the sample also encode this CDR3. The rearrangement uses TRBV13 and TRBJ1-1, with D perhaps TRBD1 (5 bases). The length of the CDR3 is 15 residues. Germline loops: CDR1 PRHDT, CDR2 FYEKMQ (reference sequence). V lost 5 bases and J 0 bases, leaving 13 bases between the germline ends. The CDR3 reads CASSLLGGLNTEAFF. In nucleotides, the CDR3 is TGTGCCAGCAGCCTGCTGGGGGGGTTGAACACTGAAGCTTTCTTT.

The V call is TRBV9, the J call TRBJ2-5; D perhaps matches TRBD1 (5 bases). Germline V gene lookup returns CDR1 SGDLS and CDR2 YYNGEE. This CDR3 region has 14 residues. Between the trimmed V and J ends, which lost 0 bases and 3 bases, there was a span of 9 bases. CDR3 sequence reads: CASSVEWGKETQYF. CDR3 nucleotide sequence: TGTGCCAGCAGCGTAGAGTGGGGCAAAGAGACCCAGTACTTC.

Comment on this clone: In the same sample, other DNA sequences code for this CDR3. The rearrangement joins TRBV28 to TRBJ1-1; D might be TRBD1 (5 bases). Germline V lookup: CDR1 MDHEN, CDR2 SYDVKM. V shed 7 bases and J shed 8 bases, with 11 bases lying between them. The CDR3 covers 11 residues. CDR3 sequence: CASTLGPEAFF. The CDR3 bases are TGTGCCAGCACCTTGGGACCCGAAGCTTTCTTT.

This sequence joins TRBV28 and TRBJ1-4, with D possibly being TRBD1 (5 bases). Per germline, CDR1 MDHEN and CDR2 SYDVKM. The CDR3 runs 14 residues. Trimming removed 5 bases at V and 6 bases at J, with 13 bases between. In DNA, the CDR3 is TGTGCCAGCAGTGGCCGGGACTTAGATGAAAAACTGTTTTTT. As protein: CASSGRDLDEKLFF. Filled out from reference TRBV28 and TRBJ1-4, the complete variable domain reads DVKVTQSSRYLVKRTGEKVFLECVQDMDHENMFWYRQDPGLGLRLIYFSYDVKMKEKGDIPEGYSVSREKKERFSLILESASTNQTSMYLCASSGRDLDEKLFFGSGTQLSVL.

This sequence joins TRBV7-9 and TRBJ2-1; 10 nucleotides line up with TRBD2. The CDR3 extends over 18 amino acids. Germline V lookup: CDR1 SEHNR, CDR2 FQNEAQ (reference sequence). J was trimmed by 0 bases and V by 5 bases; bases with no gene match: 10. CDR3 residues: CASSPPSGGASSYNEQFF. The CDR3 DNA sequence: TGTGCCAGCAGCCCCCCAAGCGGGGGGGCCAGCTCCTACAATGAGCAGTTCTTC.

This rearrangement joins TRBV27 to TRBJ2-1; D possibly uses TRBD1 or TRBD2 (5 bases each). Trimming shortened V by 4 bases and J by 10 bases, and 23 bases separated the two germline ends. From germline, CDR1 is MNHEY and CDR2 SMNVEV (reference sequence). The CDR3 extends over 16 amino acids. The CDR3 nucleotides read TGTGCCAGCAGTTCCCTCGCCGGGGCTTCCGCGAGAGAGCAGTTCTTC. Amino acids: CASSSLAGASAREQFF.

J is TRBJ2-7 and V is TRBV6-5, with D tentatively TRBD1 or TRBD2 (7 bases each). The germline CDR1 and CDR2 sequences are MNHEY and SVGAGI. The CDR3 consists of 14 residues. The ends were cut back, 2 bases at V and 4 bases at J, with 12 bases in the middle. CDR3: CASSYDREGYEQYF. The CDR3 DNA sequence: TGTGCCAGCAGTTACGACAGGGAGGGATACGAGCAGTACTTC.

V gene TRBV6-6 combines with J gene TRBJ1-6; possibly TRBD1 for D (5 bases). The CDR3 is 15 amino acids. The V gene's germline CDR1 is MNHNY and CDR2 SVGAGI (reference sequence). The ends were cut back, 9 bases at V and 3 bases at J, with 15 bases in the middle. CDR3 amino acids: CASFSLDIYNSPLHF. The CDR3 DNA follows: TGTGCCAGTTTCTCGCTGGACATCTATAATTCACCCCTCCACTTT.

This sequence joins TRBV28 and TRBJ2-7; 7 nucleotides match TRBD1. Germline lookup yields CDR1 MDHEN and CDR2 SYDVKM. Trimming cost V 5 bases and J 0 bases; bases outside gene matches: 7. The CDR3 consists of 15 residues. CDR3 sequence (DNA): TGTGCCAGCAGTCAACAGGGGCGCCTCTCCTACGAGCAGTACTTC. Translated, it gives CASSQQGRLSYEQYF.

CDR3 nucleotide sequence: TGTGCCTGGGGTTGGGGCGGGGAGACCCAGTACTTC. Translated, it gives CAWGWGGETQYF. The chain recombines TRBV30 with TRBJ2-5; tentatively, D is TRBD1 or TRBD2 (5 bases each). The CDR3 sequence is 12 residues long. CDR1 is GTSNPN, CDR2 SVGIG, per germline (reference sequence). Trimming took off 5 bases at V and 5 bases at J, with 12 bases between the two ends. Based on the CDR3 plus reference TRBV30 and TRBJ2-5, the full variable domain is SQTIHQWPATLVQPVGSPLSLECTVEGTSNPNLYWYRQAAGRGLQLLFYSVGIGQISSEVPQNLSASRPQDRQFILSSKKLLLSDSGFYLCAWGWGGETQYFGPGTRLLVL.

This sequence joins TRBV4-3 and TRBJ1-4, with D unresolved. Germline assignment: CDR1 LGHNA and CDR2 YSLEER. CDR3 length: 15 amino acids. Trimming took off 1 base at V and 8 bases at J, with 14 bases between the two ends. The CDR3 region has the DNA TGCGCCAGCAGCCAAGTAATTTCGTTGGGAGAAAAACTGTTTTTT. This encodes CASSQVISLGEKLFF.

The V and J genes are TRBV6-5 and TRBJ2-1; 7 positions match TRBD2. The CDR3 length is 15 residues. V lost 5 bases, J lost 3 bases, and 7 bases stayed unmatched. CDR1 is MNHEY and CDR2 is SVGAGI in the germline V gene. This chain's CDR3 is CASSPTSVGYNEQFF. CDR3 DNA: TGTGCCAGCAGTCCCACTAGCGTAGGCTACAATGAGCAGTTCTTC.

The chain joins TRBV9 to TRBJ2-7, with 8 positions matching TRBD2. Germline trimming cut 0 bases from V and 3 bases from J; bases unmatched to any gene: 11. Germline CDR1 is SGDLS and CDR2 is YYNGEE. The CDR3 loop spans 17 amino acids. The CDR3 spells CASSVAPGLEMHYEQYF. The DNA for the CDR3 is TGTGCCAGCAGCGTAGCTCCGGGACTAGAGATGCACTACGAGCAGTACTTC.

The genes are TRBV4-1 and TRBJ2-7, with 9 bases aligning to TRBD1. V lost 6 bases and J lost 7; bases outside the gene matches: 7. This CDR3 comprises 13 residues. Germline V gene data show CDR1 as MGHRA and CDR2 as YSYEKL. This CDR3 is CASRLSGTGEQYF. For the CDR3, the DNA is TGCGCCAGCAGGTTGAGCGGGACAGGGGAGCAGTACTTC.

V and J are TRBV7-2 and TRBJ2-6; D might be TRBD1 or TRBD2, each matching 5 bases. The CDR3 totals 16 residues. Germline V gives CDR1 SGHTA, CDR2 FQGNSA. V was shortened by 6 bases and J by 3 bases, with 15 bases between the two germline ends. The chain's CDR3 is CASSPLRGDGANVLTF. The CDR3, as DNA: TGTGCCAGCAGTCCTCTGAGGGGCGATGGGGCCAACGTCCTGACTTTC.